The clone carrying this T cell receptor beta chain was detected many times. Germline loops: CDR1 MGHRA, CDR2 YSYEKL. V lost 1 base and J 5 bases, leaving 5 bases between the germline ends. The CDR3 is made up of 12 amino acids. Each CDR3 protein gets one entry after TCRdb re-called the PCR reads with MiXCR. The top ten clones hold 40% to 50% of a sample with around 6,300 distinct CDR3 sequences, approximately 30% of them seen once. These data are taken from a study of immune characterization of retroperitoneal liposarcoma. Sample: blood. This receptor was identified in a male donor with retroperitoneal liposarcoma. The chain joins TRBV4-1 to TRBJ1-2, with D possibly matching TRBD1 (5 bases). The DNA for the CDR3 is TGCGCCAGCAGCCAAGGACAGTATGGCTACACCTTC. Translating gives CASSQGQYGYTF.